What follows describes a single T cell receptor beta chain. Its antigen remains unidentified. Only in-frame clones appear in the TCRdb table, and some are missing; sequencing was by immunoSEQ multiplex PCR. This table holds tens of thousands of clones, 85% to 90% found once. The data originate from a study of a mutant IDH1 vaccine in newly diagnosed glioma. Study information: Vaccination followed radiotherapy alone by 4-6 weeks, or accompanied temozolomide cycles. Radiotherapy, temozolomide, or both had been given previously, and both were given to most.

Noted time point: week 35, safety follow-up. All doses held 300 ug of mutant IDH1 20-mer peptide, with topical imiquimod. Here the sequenced sample was PBMCs, taken from a glioma patient whose treatment included an IDH1 peptide vaccine. The clonotype was recovered from a man aged 40-49 years with glioma.

CDR3 nucleotide sequence: TGTGCCAGCAGCTTGGCGCCAGGGGGCACAGATACGCAGTATTTT. Its translation: CASSLAPGGTDTQYF. The chain carries TRBV5-5 and TRBJ2-3; maybe TRBD1 (6 bases). Trimming removed 0 bases from V and 1 base from J, with 9 bases in between. This CDR3 spans 15 amino acids. Germline-derived CDR1 and CDR2 are SGHKS and YYEKEE (reference sequence).